Below, one TCR beta chain is given with its context. Its antigen specificity is not known. It has no much larger one-base neighbor in the sample; base qualities were not kept. This record belongs to a study of T-cell reconstitution after alpha-beta-depleted transplantation in children (dated by TCRdb to 2016 to 2017). Some background on the complete study: Using TCR repertoire profiling, the study quantitatively followed how T-cell immune reconstitution unfolded in children after TCRalphabeta/CD19-depleted allogeneic hematopoietic cell transplantation.

Preparation of the library involved PCR. Reads for this sample came from an Illumina HiSeq 2500. Molecular barcoding was employed in the preparation of TCR libraries, with unique molecular identifiers being used to normalize TCRbeta repertoire quantification. The raw public reads went through TCRdb reprocessing: fastp at Q25, MiXCR clone calling, in-frame beta chains kept. When rows share a CDR3 protein, they turn into one entry using the most common DNA and genes. This sample lists approximately 510,000 distinct CDR3 sequences; 15% to 20% were detected once. The ten biggest clones cover approximately 3% of the sample. Germline trimming amounts to 8 bases on V and 5 bases on J, with 14 as the count of junction bases outside the gene matches. From its cysteine to its phenylalanine, the CDR3 spans 15 amino acids. The entry retains the CDR3 DNA only, 45 bases that are in frame from base 1.

The sample was PBMCs from the stem cell graft donor, taken from the stem cell graft. The clonotype originates from a human donor who donated a stem cell graft to a child with acute lymphoblastic leukemia. The chain joins TRBV12-3 or TRBV12-4 to TRBJ2-5, and 7 junctional nucleotides match TRBD2. The DNA sequence is TGTGCCAGCGGGGGGAGGGAGGGCCAAGCGGAGACCCAGTACTTC. This gives the protein CASGGREGQAETQYF.